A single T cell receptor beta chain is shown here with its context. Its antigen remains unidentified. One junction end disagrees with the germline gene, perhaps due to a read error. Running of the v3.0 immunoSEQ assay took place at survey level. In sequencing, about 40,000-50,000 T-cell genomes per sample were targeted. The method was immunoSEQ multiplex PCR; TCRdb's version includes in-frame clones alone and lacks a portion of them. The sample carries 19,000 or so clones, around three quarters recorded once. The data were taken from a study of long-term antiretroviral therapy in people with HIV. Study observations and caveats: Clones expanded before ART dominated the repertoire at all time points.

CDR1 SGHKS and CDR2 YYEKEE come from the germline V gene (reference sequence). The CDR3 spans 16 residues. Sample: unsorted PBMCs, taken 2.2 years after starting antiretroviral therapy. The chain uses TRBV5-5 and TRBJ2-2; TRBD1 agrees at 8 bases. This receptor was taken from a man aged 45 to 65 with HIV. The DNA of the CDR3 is TGTGCCAGCAGCTCGGTGCAGGGGGCGAAGACCGGGGAGCTGTTTTTT. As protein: CASSSVQGAKTGELFF.